Reported below is one T cell receptor beta chain. After removal of 6 bases from V and 6 bases from J, the junction contained 6 bases not matched to a gene. This CDR3 region has 14 residues. Germline values: CDR1 MNHEY, CDR2 SVGAGI. The assay was immunoSEQ multiplex PCR, and TCRdb's table has in-frame clones only and misses some. In the table there are about 190,000 clones, 75% to 90% of which are singletons. These data belong to a study of blood T cell repertoires in COVID-19. Study in general: From T cells, B-cell-depleted T cells, or PBMCs came the material, which was cDNA or gDNA.

The receptor's source is a man between 60 and 70 years old with acute or convalescent COVID-19. The sequenced sample was peripheral blood. The V call is TRBV6-5, the J call TRBJ2-7, with 12 positions matching TRBD2. The CDR3 nucleotides are TGTGCCAGCAGGGCCCCTAGCGGGAGGGCCGAGCAGTACTTC. The encoded protein is CASRAPSGRAEQYF.